By proportion, the clone carrying this T cell receptor (beta chain) is hyperexpanded. This specimen belongs to a study of blood T cell repertoires in COVID-19. Study in general: The study drew acute and convalescent COVID-19 samples from the United States, Italy and Spain. Sources were T cells, B-cell-depleted T cells, or PBMCs; the material itself was cDNA or gDNA.

The germline CDR1 and CDR2 sequences are LGHDT and YNNKEL (reference sequence). The CDR3 sequence is 13 residues long. The V and J ends lost 6 bases and 4 bases, in that order; junction bases with no gene match: 5. Per the original data handling: How many nucleated cells were present was estimated from reference gene primer amplification. Libraries were prepared by immunoSEQ multiplex PCR; TCRdb keeps only in-frame clonotypes and omits some of them. V and J calls and clone size come straight from that table; D and trimming were deduced from the DNA. The sample has fewer than 2,000 clones; around 69% are singletons.

The sequencing sample was made of peripheral blood. The chain joins TRBV3-1 (or the pseudogene TRBV3-2) to TRBJ2-7; 8 bases fit TRBD1. This clonotype was sampled from a man between 65 and 85 years old with active COVID-19. CDR3 DNA: TGTGCCAGCAGTAAGGACAGGGAATACGAGCAGTACTTC. It encodes CASSKDREYEQYF.